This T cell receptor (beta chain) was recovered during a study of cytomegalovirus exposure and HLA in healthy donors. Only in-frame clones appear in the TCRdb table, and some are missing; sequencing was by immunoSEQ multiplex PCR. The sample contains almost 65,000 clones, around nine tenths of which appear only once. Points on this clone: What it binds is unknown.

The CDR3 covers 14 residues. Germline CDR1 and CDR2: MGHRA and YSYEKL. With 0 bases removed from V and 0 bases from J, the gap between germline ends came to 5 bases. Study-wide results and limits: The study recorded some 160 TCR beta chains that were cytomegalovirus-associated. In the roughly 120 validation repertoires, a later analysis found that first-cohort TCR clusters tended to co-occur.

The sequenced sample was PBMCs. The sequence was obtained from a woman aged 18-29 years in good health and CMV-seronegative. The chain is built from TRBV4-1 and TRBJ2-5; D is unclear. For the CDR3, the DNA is TGCGCCAGCAGCCAAGACGCTAACCAAGAGACCCAGTACTTC. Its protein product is CASSQDANQETQYF.